Following are 26 T cell receptor beta chains from one sample sequenced in a study of cytomegalovirus exposure and HLA in healthy donors. In the PCR, 60 Vbeta and 13 Jbeta primers were used. Assay used: immunoSEQ multiplex PCR; TCRdb lists only in-frame clones, some missing. Seen in this sample are 200,000 to 250,000 clones; the ten most common clones hold about 1%. Sequenced input: PBMCs. These TCRs come from a girl aged 2 to 10 in good health and CMV-seropositive.

The chain is built from TRBV27 and TRBJ2-7; 10 nucleotides match TRBD2. V shed 5 bases, J shed 4 bases, and the junction held 23 bases outside the gene matches. Germline V gene lookup returns CDR1 MNHEY and CDR2 SMNVEV (reference sequence). This CDR3 is built from 20 residues. DNA for the CDR3: TGTGCCAGCAGTCTATACCCCCCTAGCGGGAGTGTGGGGGCTGCTTACGAGCAGTACTTC. Its protein product is CASSLYPPSGSVGAAYEQYF.

The chain is built from TRBV27 and TRBJ1-1; no definite D call. The CDR3 is 11 residues long. The V gene lost 8 bases and the J gene lost 10 bases, with 14 bases spanning the gap. CDR1 is MNHEY, CDR2 SMNVEV, per germline (reference sequence). CDR3 region: CASGRAIGAFF. In DNA, the CDR3 is TGTGCCAGCGGAAGAGCGATTGGAGCTTTCTTT.

The chain couples TRBV5-4 to TRBJ2-1; 7 nucleotides line up with TRBD1. The junction had 2 bases not matched to a gene; V was cut back by 3 bases and J by 8 bases. CDR1 is SGHNT, CDR2 YYREEE, per germline (reference sequence). The CDR3 is made up of 12 amino acids. The CDR3 is CASSSTGDEQFF. The DNA of the CDR3 is TGTGCCAGCAGCTCCACAGGGGATGAGCAGTTCTTC.

V gene TRBV14 combines with J gene TRBJ1-2; 8 nucleotides agree with TRBD1. The CDR3 extends over 15 amino acids. Germline CDR1 is SGHDN and CDR2 is FVKESK. V trimming: 3 bases; J trimming: 4 bases; junction bases outside the gene matches: 7. The CDR3 here is CASSQDRTGLYGYTF. CDR3 sequence (DNA): TGTGCCAGCAGCCAGGATAGGACAGGGCTCTATGGCTACACCTTC. The variable domain in full, with the rest retrieved from reference TRBV14 and TRBJ1-2, is EAGVTQFPSHSVIEKGQTVTLRCDPISGHDNLYWYRRVMGKEIKFLLHFVKESKQDESGMPNNRFLAERTGGTYSTLKVQPAELEDSGVYFCASSQDRTGLYGYTFGSGTRLTVV.

The chain uses TRBV30 and TRBJ2-1, with TRBD2 matching over 9 bases. The CDR3 has 15 amino acids. The J segment lost 0 bases and the V segment lost 5 bases, leaving 5 bases of the junction unmatched. Germline loops: CDR1 GTSNPN, CDR2 SVGIG (reference sequence). The CDR3 nucleotides are TGTGCCTGGGCTAGCGGGACCGCCTCCTACAATGAGCAGTTCTTC. Translated: CAWASGTASYNEQFF. The whole variable domain, remainder taken from reference TRBV30 and TRBJ2-1, is SQTIHQWPATLVQPVGSPLSLECTVEGTSNPNLYWYRQAAGRGLQLLFYSVGIGQISSEVPQNLSASRPQDRQFILSSKKLLLSDSGFYLCAWASGTASYNEQFFGPGTRLTVL.

V and J are TRBV30 and TRBJ2-1; the match to TRBD1 covers 9 bases. Germline V gives CDR1 GTSNPN, CDR2 SVGIG (reference sequence). The J segment lost 5 bases and the V segment lost 3 bases, leaving 5 bases of the junction unmatched. This CDR3 spans 14 amino acids. Written as DNA, the CDR3 is TGTGCCTGGAGCCCCGGGACAGGGAACAATGAGCAGTTCTTC. Its protein product is CAWSPGTGNNEQFF.

The chain joins TRBV15 to TRBJ1-2, with D perhaps TRBD1 (5 bases). Deletions cut 1 base from V and 8 bases from J, with 8 bases between. CDR3 length: 12 amino acids. Germline values: CDR1 LNHNV, CDR2 YYDKDF (reference sequence). Here the CDR3 reads CATSRAGNGYTF. CDR3 sequence (DNA): TGTGCCACCAGCAGAGCAGGGAACGGCTACACCTTC.

Worth noting for this clone: Germline and junction disagree at one end, which may indicate a read error. This chain uses TRBV6-1 with TRBJ2-7; TRBD2 aligns across 11 bases. In germline, CDR1 is MNHNS, CDR2 SASEGT. This CDR3 region has 14 residues. The DNA of the CDR3 is TGTGCTAGCAGGGCTAGCGGGAGGTTCAACGAGCAGTACTTC. Protein: CASRASGRFNEQYF.

This rearrangement joins TRBV7-6 to TRBJ1-3, with D possibly TRBD1 on 5 matching bases. Germline CDR1 SGHVS, CDR2 FNYEAQ. V lost 3 bases and J 4 bases, leaving 13 bases between the germline ends. The CDR3 loop spans 15 amino acids. The CDR3: CASSFGSGLGNTIYF. CDR3 DNA sequence: TGTGCCAGCAGCTTTGGATCAGGGCTCGGAAACACCATATATTTT.

This chain joins TRBV5-1 and TRBJ2-7; the match to TRBD2 covers 9 bases. J lost 4 bases, V lost 1 base, and 6 bases had no gene match. The V gene's germline CDR1 is SGHRS and CDR2 YFSETQ. The CDR3 consists of 15 residues. CDR3 sequence reads: CASSLRASGMYEQYF. The DNA for the CDR3 is TGCGCCAGCAGCTTGCGCGCTAGCGGGATGTACGAGCAGTACTTC. Using reference TRBV5-1 and TRBJ2-7 for the parts outside the CDR3, the full variable domain is KAGVTQTPRYLIKTRGQQVTLSCSPISGHRSVSWYQQTPGQGLQFLFEYFSETQRNKGNFPGRFSGRQFSNSRSEMNVSTLELGDSALYLCASSLRASGMYEQYFGPGTRLTVT.

V usage is TRBV18 and J usage is TRBJ2-7, with unresolved D. The CDR3 totals 14 residues. Trimming shortened V by 4 bases and J by 1 base, and 11 bases separated the two germline ends. The germline CDR1 and CDR2 sequences are KGHSH and LQKENI. The CDR3 protein is CASSRPGRSYEQYF. The DNA of the CDR3 is TGTGCCAGCTCACGACCAGGCAGGTCCTACGAGCAGTACTTC.

The rearrangement links TRBV5-1 to TRBJ2-5; 9 bases are a match to TRBD2. The CDR3 spans 16 residues. Unmatched junction bases numbered 8, after V lost 3 bases and J lost 2 bases. CDR1 is SGHRS and CDR2 is YFSETQ in the germline V gene. The CDR3 region is CASSSGTSTFQETQYF. The CDR3 DNA reads TGCGCCAGCAGCTCCGGGACTAGCACATTTCAAGAGACCCAGTACTTC.

This chain connects TRBV15 to TRBJ2-7; D possibly corresponds to TRBD1 (5 bases). The CDR3 has 15 residues. Trimming removed 5 bases from V and 2 bases from J, with 16 bases in between. Germline V lookup: CDR1 LNHNV, CDR2 YYDKDF (reference sequence). The CDR3, as DNA: TGTGCCACCAGCCGTCCAGGGTTGTCGGCCTACGAGCAGTACTTC. Protein: CATSRPGLSAYEQYF.

J is TRBJ2-1 and V is TRBV2; 10 nucleotides agree with TRBD2. This CDR3 is built from 16 residues. Germline V lookup: CDR1 SNHLY, CDR2 FYNNEI. The trim removed 3 bases at V and 4 bases at J, leaving 6 bases unmatched. This CDR3 reads CASSDMGLATYNEQFF. DNA for the CDR3: TGTGCCAGCAGTGATATGGGACTAGCGACATACAATGAGCAGTTCTTC. Looking up the rest from reference TRBV2 and TRBJ2-1 gives the full variable domain: EPEVTQTPSHQVTQMGQEVILRCVPISNHLYFYWYRQILGQKVEFLVSFYNNEISEKSEIFDDQFSVERPDGSNFTLKIRSTKLEDSAMYFCASSDMGLATYNEQFFGPGTRLTVL.

The chain uses TRBV27 and TRBJ1-3; no clear D. The end of the DNA fits TRBJ2-2 better, so the J call may be wrong. Germline CDR1 and CDR2: MNHEY and SMNVEV (reference sequence). The CDR3 spans 13 residues. The CDR3 is CASSPIEAGELFF. CDR3 in DNA: TGTGCCAGCAGCCCCATTGAGGCCGGGGAGCTGTTTTTT.

The chain joins TRBV27 to TRBJ2-7; 8 bases are shared with TRBD2. The CDR3 runs 11 residues. V lost 6 bases and J lost 5; bases outside the gene matches: 0. Germline CDR1 is MNHEY and CDR2 is SMNVEV (reference sequence). DNA for the CDR3: TGTGCCAGCAGGACTAGCGACGAGCAGTACTTC. This sequence encodes CASRTSDEQYF.

The chain combines TRBV5-1 with TRBJ1-1; D is unclear. Trimming removed 5 bases at V and 7 bases at J, with 15 bases between. Germline CDR1 and CDR2: SGHRS and YFSETQ. This CDR3 has 13 amino acids. The CDR3 bases are TGCGCCAGCAGTCCAGCAACGTCAGGTGAAGCTTTCTTT. This sequence encodes CASSPATSGEAFF.

This sequence joins TRBV27 and TRBJ2-3, with TRBD2 identical over 8 bases. Looked up from germline, CDR1 is MNHEY and CDR2 is SMNVEV (reference sequence). The CDR3 length is 15 residues. The ends lost 2 bases at V and 6 bases at J; junction bases unmatched: 7. The CDR3, as DNA: TGTGCCAGCAGTTTAACCAGCGGGAGTAGGGATACGCAGTATTTT. Its protein product is CASSLTSGSRDTQYF.

The chain is built from TRBV5-4 and TRBJ1-3; no reliable D call. With 0 bases removed from V and 4 bases from J, the gap between germline ends came to 14 bases. The CDR3 runs to 16 residues. CDR1 and CDR2 (germline): SGHNT, YYREEE (reference sequence). CDR3 DNA sequence: TGTGCCAGCAGCTTGGGTGGCCATACAGTCGGAAACACCATATATTTT. Its translation: CASSLGGHTVGNTIYF. Using reference TRBV5-4 and TRBJ1-3 for the parts outside the CDR3, the full variable domain is ETGVTQSPTHLIKTRGQQVTLRCSSQSGHNTVSWYQQALGQGPQFIFQYYREEENGRGNFPPRFSGLQFPNYSSELNVNALELDDSALYLCASSLGGHTVGNTIYFGEGSWLTVV.

The chain is built from TRBV27 and TRBJ2-3, with 7 bases matching TRBD1. The CDR3 is 15 residues long. Trimming removed 9 bases from V and 2 bases from J; junction bases left unmatched: 11. Looked up from germline, CDR1 is MNHEY and CDR2 is SMNVEV (reference sequence). The CDR3: CARVGAGGITDTQYF. CDR3 coding DNA: TGTGCCAGAGTGGGGGCAGGGGGAATCACAGATACGCAGTATTTT.

The chain uses TRBV19 and TRBJ1-2; D unresolved. The V gene lost 0 bases and the J gene lost 3 bases, with 14 bases spanning the gap. The CDR3 has 16 residues. Germline V CDR1 and CDR2: LNHDA, SQIVND (reference sequence). CDR3 coding DNA: TGTGCCAGTAGTATAGAGCTTAACGGAGCATACTATGGCTACACCTTC. This encodes CASSIELNGAYYGYTF.

In regard to this clone: One end of the junction varies from germline; a read error may be responsible. The gene calls are TRBV28 and TRBJ2-1; 13 nucleotides match TRBD2. CDR1 and CDR2 from the germline V gene are MDHEN and SYDVKM. There are 14 residues in the CDR3. CDR3 in DNA: TGTGCCAGCAGTTCCCCTCGGACTAGCGGGAGACGAATCTTC. Its protein product is CASSSPRTSGRRIF.

V is TRBV28 and J is TRBJ1-3; no clear D. The CDR3 contains 15 residues. The V end was cut by 6 bases, the J end by 3 bases, with 15 bases between. Germline V CDR1 and CDR2: MDHEN, SYDVKM. CDR3 nucleotides: TGTGCCAGCAGATTTGGACTGACTCGTGGAAACACCATATATTTT. It is translated as CASRFGLTRGNTIYF.

DNA for the CDR3: TGTGCCAGCAGCCGAGAAACAGGGATTTGGGACTATGGCTACACCTTC. Amino acid sequence: CASSRETGIWDYGYTF. The chain employs TRBV5-8 and TRBJ1-2; possibly TRBD1 for D (6 bases). The CDR3 has 16 amino acids. Germline V gives CDR1 SGHTS, CDR2 YDEGEE. Between the trimmed V and J ends, which lost 4 bases and 3 bases, there was a span of 19 bases.

The rearrangement links TRBV5-1 to TRBJ2-5; D is undetermined. This CDR3 spans 12 amino acids. The V gene lost 5 bases and the J gene lost 3 bases, with 8 bases spanning the gap. The germline V gene encodes CDR1 SGHRS and CDR2 YFSETQ. The CDR3 DNA reads as TGCGCCAGCAGTTTTCGGGAAGAGACCCAGTACTTC. Translating it yields CASSFREETQYF.

V and J are TRBV5-1 and TRBJ2-7; tentatively, D is TRBD2 (6 bases). This CDR3 region has 15 residues. V was clipped by 5 bases and J by 4 bases, with 19 bases between them. CDR1 is SGHRS and CDR2 is YFSETQ in the germline V gene. The CDR3 sequence: CASSHTSLGGYEQYF. The CDR3 nucleotides read TGCGCCAGCAGTCATACTAGCCTGGGGGGATACGAGCAGTACTTC.